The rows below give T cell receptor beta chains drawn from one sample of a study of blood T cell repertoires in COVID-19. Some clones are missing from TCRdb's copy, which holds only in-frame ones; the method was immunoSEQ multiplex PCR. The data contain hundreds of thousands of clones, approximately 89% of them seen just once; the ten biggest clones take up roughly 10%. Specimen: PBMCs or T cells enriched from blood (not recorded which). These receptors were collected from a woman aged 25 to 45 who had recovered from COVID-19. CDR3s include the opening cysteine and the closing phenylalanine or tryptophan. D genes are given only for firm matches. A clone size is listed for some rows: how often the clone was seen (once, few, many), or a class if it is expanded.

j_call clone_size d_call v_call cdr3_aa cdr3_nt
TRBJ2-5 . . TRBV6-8 CASKRESIQETQYF TGTGCCAGCAAGAGGGAAAGCATCCAAGAGACCCAGTACTTC
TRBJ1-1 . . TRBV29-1 CSFRVVNTEAFF TGCAGCTTTCGGGTGGTGAACACTGAAGCTTTCTTT
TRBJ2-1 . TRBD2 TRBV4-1 CASSQARENIYEQFF TGCGCCAGCAGCCAAGCGCGGGAGAATATCTATGAGCAGTTCTTC
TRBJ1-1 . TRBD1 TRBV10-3 CAISESTGPEAFF TGTGCCATCAGTGAGTCGACAGGGCCTGAAGCTTTCTTT
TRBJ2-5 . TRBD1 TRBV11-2 CASSRWTGAGTQYF TGTGCCAGCAGCCGATGGACAGGGGCTGGGACCCAGTACTTC
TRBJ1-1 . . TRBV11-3 CASSLRGGTEAFF TGTGCCAGCAGCTTACGGGGGGGCACTGAAGCTTTCTTT
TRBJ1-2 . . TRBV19 CASSGGLGYTF TGTGCCAGTTCGGGGGGGCTGGGCTACACCTTC
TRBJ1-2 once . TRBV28 CASSLRTYRTQHGYTF TGTGCCAGCAGTTTGCGGACTTACCGCACCCAACATGGCTACACCTTC
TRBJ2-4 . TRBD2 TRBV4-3 CASSQESSLGLAGTLAKNIQYF TGCGCCAGCAGCCAAGAATCGTCGTTGGGACTAGCGGGGACTCTAGCCAAAAACATTCAGTACTTC
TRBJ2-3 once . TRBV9 CASSPGQFSTDTQYF TGTGCCAGCAGCCCAGGACAGTTTAGCACAGATACGCAGTATTTT
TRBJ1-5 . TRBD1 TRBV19 CASSLGQDLPSPQHF TGTGCCAGTAGTTTGGGACAGGACCTTCCTTCGCCCCAGCATTTT
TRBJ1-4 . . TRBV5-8 CASSSWRGVGEKLFF TGTGCCAGCAGCTCCTGGCGGGGTGTAGGCGAAAAACTGTTTTTT
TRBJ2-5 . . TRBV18 CASSLLGVTAQGTQYF TGTGCCAGCTCACTATTAGGGGTTACAGCCCAAGGGACCCAGTACTTC
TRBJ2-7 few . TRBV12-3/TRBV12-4 CASSLYNSYEQYF TGTGCCAGCAGTTTGTACAACTCCTACGAGCAGTACTTC
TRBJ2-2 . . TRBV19 CASSIGQGFATGELFF TGTGCCAGTAGTATAGGGCAGGGGTTCGCCACCGGGGAGCTGTTTTTT
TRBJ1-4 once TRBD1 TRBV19 CASSATGANEKLFF TGTGCCAGTAGTGCGACAGGGGCGAATGAAAAACTGTTTTTT
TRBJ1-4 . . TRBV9 CASSRTAFNEKLFF TGTGCCAGCAGCCGGACAGCCTTTAATGAAAAACTGTTTTTT
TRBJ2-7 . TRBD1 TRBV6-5 CASSPRQGAVREQYF TGTGCCAGCAGTCCCAGACAGGGGGCAGTACGAGAGCAGTACTTC
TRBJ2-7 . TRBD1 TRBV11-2 CASSPLPGGSQTYEQYF TGTGCCAGCAGCCCACTCCCAGGGGGCAGTCAAACCTACGAGCAGTACTTC
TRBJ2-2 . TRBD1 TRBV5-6 CASSSGTGIGGELFF TGTGCCAGCAGCTCCGGGACAGGGATTGGCGGGGAGCTGTTTTTT
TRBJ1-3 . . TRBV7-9 CASSLARVSGNTIYF TGTGCCAGCAGCCTGGCCAGGGTCTCTGGAAACACCATATATTTT
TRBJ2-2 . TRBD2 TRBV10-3 CAIRGGASGPTGELFF TGTGCCATCAGGGGAGGGGCTAGCGGGCCAACCGGGGAGCTGTTTTTT
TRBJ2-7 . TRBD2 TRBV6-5 CASLGGTGEQYF TGTGCCAGCCTGGGGGGGACGGGGGAGCAGTACTTC
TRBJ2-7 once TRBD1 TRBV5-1 CASSLGGGFPEQYF TGCGCCAGCAGCTTGGGAGGGGGCTTCCCCGAGCAGTACTTC
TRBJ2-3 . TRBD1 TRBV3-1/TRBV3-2 CASSQEWDRDTDTQYF TGTGCCAGCAGCCAAGAATGGGACAGGGACACAGATACGCAGTATTTT
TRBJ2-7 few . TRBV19 CATATSSASYEQYF TGTGCCACCGCTACTTCTAGCGCGTCCTACGAGCAGTACTTC
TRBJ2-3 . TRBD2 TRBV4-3 CASSQSWTSGSRDTQYF TGCGCCAGCAGCCAAAGCTGGACTAGCGGGAGTCGGGATACGCAGTATTTT